The 23 T cell receptor beta chains presented below share a single source sample, sequenced in a study of CD8+ T cells in alopecia areata. Reverse transcribed after extraction, RNA yielded cDNA as the sequencing template. Assay used: immunoSEQ multiplex PCR; TCRdb lists only in-frame clones, some missing. The sample presents about 110,000 clones, none singletons. Sequencing input: lesional skin. The receptors here all came from a C3H/HeJ mouse with alopecia areata. The mouse line has the MHC haplotype H2-k.

Worth noting for this clone: TCRdb gives a protein that differs at residue 11 from what the DNA encodes, so the protein here is translated from the DNA. The genes and germline here are from mouse. The read ends 3 residues shy of where the CDR3 ends; the end is completed using the germline J gene. V is TRBV14 and J is TRBJ1-6; a weak D match, TRBD1 (6 bases). TRBJ1-6 is designated an ORF whose function remains uncertain. CDR1 and CDR2 (germline): SGHDT, FRDEAV. The CDR3 runs to 14 residues. V was pared by 2 bases and J by 4 bases, with 7 bases between. The CDR3 loop is CASSLQGYNSPLYF. The covered CDR3 bases are TGTGCCAGCAGTTTACAGGGATATAATTCGCCC.

As regards this clone: Genes and germline come from the mouse. From the germline J gene comes the end of the CDR3, since the read stops 4 residues before it. This chain connects TRBV17 to TRBJ2-7, with D unresolved. CDR3 length equals 13 residues. The ends were cut back, 0 bases at V and 3 bases at J, with 6 bases in the middle. CDR1 and CDR2 from the germline V gene are MNHDT and YYDKIL. Incomplete CDR3 DNA: TGTGCTAGCAGTAGAGACCCCTACTAT. Encoded protein: CASSRDPYY. The complete CDR3 protein is CASSRDPYYEQYF.

As regards this clone: Gene names are mouse gene names. With the read ending 4 residues before the CDR3 end, the germline J gene is used to fill in that end. The rearrangement links TRBV13-3 to TRBJ2-3, with 9 bases that match TRBD1. J gave up 0 bases and V 3 bases, and 5 bases lay outside the gene matches. Germline V gives CDR1 NNHDY, CDR2 SYVADS. The CDR3 length is 16 residues. The CDR3 loop is CASSAGDRESAETLYF. Incomplete CDR3 DNA: TGTGCCAGCAGTGCCGGGGACAGGGAAAGTGCAGAA.

This clone turned up a few times. Mouse germline and gene names are used. The read finishes 4 residues shy of the CDR3 end, and the germline J gene is used to complete it. The genes are TRBV13-1 and TRBJ1-4, with 9 bases fitting TRBD1. The CDR3 is 15 residues long. The germline CDR1 and CDR2 sequences are NSHNY and SYGAGN. CDR3 residues: CASSDRDREGERLFF. The DNA read from the CDR3 is TGTGCCAGCAGTGACCGGGACAGGGAGGGCGAA.

To note about this clone: Gene names refer to mouse genes. From the germline J gene comes the end of the CDR3, since the read stops 4 residues before it. The V call is TRBV1, the J call TRBJ2-5; TRBD1 aligns across 7 bases. The CDR3 loop spans 13 amino acids. The germline V gene encodes CDR1 NSQYPW and CDR2 LRSPGD (reference sequence). The CDR3 spells CTCSASRGDTQYF. The CDR3 bases that were read are TGCACCTGCAGTGCGTCCAGGGGGGAC.

A note on this clone: The genes are named according to mouse. The sequenced fragment ends 4 residues before the CDR3 boundary, so the rest is inferred from the germline J gene. The genes are TRBV13-3 and TRBJ1-2; 7 positions agree with TRBD1. Looked up from germline, CDR1 is NNHDY and CDR2 is SYVADS. The CDR3 has 12 amino acids. CDR3 DNA (partial): TGTGCCAGCAGTTCCAGGGGGGCC. Translating gives CASSSRGA. The complete CDR3 reads CASSSRGADYTF.

Worth noting for this clone: Gene names are mouse gene names. The read ends 4 residues shy of where the CDR3 ends; the end is completed using the germline J gene. V gene TRBV13-3 combines with J gene TRBJ2-4; no firm D call. This CDR3 contains 15 residues. V lost 0 bases and J lost 1, with 9 bases in between. In germline, CDR1 is NNHDY, CDR2 SYVADS. CDR3 bases read: TGTGCCAGCAGTGATGCCGGCCAGGGTCAAAAC. Translation: CASSDAGQGQN. The whole CDR3 sequence reads CASSDAGQGQNTLYF. The complete variable domain, with remaining parts taken from reference TRBV13-3 and TRBJ2-4, reads EAAVTQSPRSKVAVTGGKVTLSCHQTNNHDYMYWYRQDTGHGLRLIHYSYVADSTEKGDIPDGYKASRPSQENFSLILELASLSQTAVYFCASSDAGQGQNTLYFGAGTRLSVL.

A note on this clone: Here the gene names and germline are mouse. The read comes to an end 4 residues before the CDR3 does, leaving the germline J gene to fill in the end. The chain couples TRBV13-3 to TRBJ2-1; D may be TRBD1 (6 bases). The CDR3 length is 11 residues. Germline CDR1 is NNHDY and CDR2 is SYVADS. The CDR3 is CASNTGSEQFF. CDR3 DNA (partial): TGTGCCAGCAATACAGGGTCT.

This clone was recorded at least ten times. Here the gene names and germline are mouse. The read comes to an end 4 residues before the CDR3 does, leaving the germline J gene to fill in the end. The chain is built from TRBV13-3 and TRBJ2-2; 9 bases match TRBD1. Per the germline V gene, CDR1 is NNHDY and CDR2 is SYVADS. The CDR3 spans 14 residues. The V gene end was trimmed by 3 bases and the J gene end by 5 bases; junction bases not matched to a gene: 2. CDR3 in amino acids: CASSGGQGTGQLYF. The sequenced CDR3 bases are TGTGCCAGCAGTGGGGGACAGGGAACCGGG. The full variable domain, completed using reference TRBV13-3 and TRBJ2-2, is EAAVTQSPRSKVAVTGGKVTLSCHQTNNHDYMYWYRQDTGHGLRLIHYSYVADSTEKGDIPDGYKASRPSQENFSLILELASLSQTAVYFCASSGGQGTGQLYFGEGSKLTVL.

Regarding this clone: The gene symbols are mouse symbols. Sequencing ends 4 residues short of the CDR3 end; the germline J gene provides the rest. The chain carries TRBV1 and TRBJ2-7; TRBD2 is a possible D gene (5 bases). Between the trimmed V and J ends, which lost 0 bases and 3 bases, there was a span of 9 bases. The CDR3 loop spans 14 amino acids. The germline CDR1 and CDR2 sequences are NSQYPW and LRSPGD (reference sequence). Incomplete CDR3 DNA: TGCACCTGCAGTGCAGATTACGGACTCTAT. It yields the protein CTCSADYGLY. The entire CDR3 sequence reads CTCSADYGLYEQYF. The complete variable domain, with remaining parts taken from reference TRBV1 and TRBJ2-7, reads VTLLEQNPRWRLVPRGQAVNLRCILKNSQYPWMSWYQQDLQKQLQWLFTLRSPGDKEVKSLPGADYLATRVTDTELRLQVANMSQGRTLYCTCSADYGLYEQYFGPGTRLTVL.

In regard to this clone: TCRdb and the translated DNA give different amino acids at residue 12; the protein presented here is the one translated from the DNA. All gene names here are mouse names. The read terminates 3 residues before the CDR3 end, so the remaining end is supplied by the germline J gene. The V call is TRBV1, the J call TRBJ1-6, with no clear D. TRBJ1-6 is noted as an ORF with a role that remains uncertain. Trimming removed 5 bases at V and 0 bases at J, with 8 bases between. CDR3 length: 15 amino acids. The germline CDR1 and CDR2 sequences are NSQYPW and LRSPGD (reference sequence). The sequenced CDR3 bases are TGCACCTGCAGTTCCACAGATTCCTATAATTCGCCC. The encoded protein is CTCSSTDSYNSP. The CDR3 in full is CTCSSTDSYNSPLYF.

As for this clone: Each gene name is a mouse one. The read ends 4 residues shy of where the CDR3 ends; the end is completed using the germline J gene. The chain is built from TRBV13-3 and TRBJ1-1, with D tentatively TRBD1 (5 bases). Germline loops: CDR1 NNHDY, CDR2 SYVADS. CDR3 size: 15 residues. The CDR3 protein is CASSTGTGGSVEVFF. The DNA read from the CDR3 is TGTGCCAGCAGTACCGGGACTGGGGGTTCGGTA.

This clone was seen only a few times. Mouse gene names apply. The sequenced fragment ends 4 residues before the CDR3 boundary, so the rest is inferred from the germline J gene. The V gene is TRBV16, the J gene TRBJ2-3, with 8 bases that match TRBD2. This CDR3 comprises 16 residues. The V gene's germline CDR1 is SGHSA and CDR2 FRNQAP. The trim removed 2 bases at V and 1 base at J, leaving 5 bases unmatched. CDR3 bases read: TGTGCAAGCAGCTTACCGGGGGGGCGCGGTGCAGAA. It translates to CASSLPGGRGAE. The full-length CDR3 reads as CASSLPGGRGAETLYF.

Note on this clone: Here the gene names and germline are mouse. The CDR3: CASSHWGGADEQYF. CDR3 DNA (partial): TGTGCCAGCAGTCACTGGGGGGGCGCGGAT. The rearrangement links TRBV19 to TRBJ2-7, with 11 nucleotides matching TRBD2. The read comes to an end 4 residues before the CDR3 does, leaving the germline J gene to fill in the end. The CDR3 is 14 residues long. Germline V gives CDR1 FNHDT, CDR2 SITEND (reference sequence).

This clone showed up just a few times. TCRdb's protein and the translated DNA diverge at residue 13; the protein reported here is the translation of the DNA. Gene names are mouse gene names. Sequencing ends 3 residues short of the CDR3 end; the germline J gene provides the rest. V is TRBV19 and J is TRBJ1-6; TRBD1 matches 9 bases. TRBJ1-6 is filed as an ORF, its function uncertain. The germline V gene has CDR1 FNHDT and CDR2 SITEND (reference sequence). This CDR3 has 16 amino acids. Trimming took 5 bases from V and 4 from J; bases not matched to a gene: 7. The covered CDR3 bases are TGTGCCAGCAGCATTACAGGGGGCGGGTATAATTCGCCC. This encodes CASSITGGGYNSP. The entire CDR3 protein is CASSITGGGYNSPLYF.

Notes on this clone: The genes are named according to mouse. The read terminates 4 residues before the CDR3 end, so the remaining end is supplied by the germline J gene. V usage is TRBV1 and J usage is TRBJ1-1; TRBD1 matches 7 bases. The CDR3 runs to 14 residues. Trimming took 7 bases from V and 3 from J; bases not matched to a gene: 8. From germline, CDR1 is NSQYPW and CDR2 LRSPGD (reference sequence). This CDR3 is CTCTQTGRDTEVFF. CDR3 bases read: TGCACCTGCACCCAGACAGGGAGGGACACA.

This clone was counted only a few times. Mouse germline and gene names are used. CDR3 bases read: TGTGCCAGCAGTGATGGCAGGGGGGTCGACACA. It specifies CASSDGRGVDT. The entire CDR3 protein is CASSDGRGVDTEVFF. The chain uses TRBV13-3 and TRBJ1-1; 7 bases align to TRBD1. The read stops 4 residues short of the end of the CDR3; the missing end is completed from the germline J gene. Trimming removed 0 bases from V and 3 bases from J; junction bases left unmatched: 5. In germline, CDR1 is NNHDY, CDR2 SYVADS. The CDR3 sequence is 15 residues long.

In this sample, this clone turned up a few times. All gene names here are mouse names. Coverage ceases 4 residues before the CDR3 finishes, and the germline J gene fills in the end. The gene calls are TRBV1 and TRBJ2-2; 8 bases align to TRBD2. With 2 bases clipped from V and 1 base from J, the junction kept 3 bases outside the gene matches. This CDR3 contains 16 residues. The germline V gene encodes CDR1 NSQYPW and CDR2 LRSPGD (reference sequence). The covered CDR3 bases are TGCACCTGCAGTGCAATCACTGGGGGAAACACCGGG. Translating it yields CTCSAITGGNTG. The full CDR3 sequence reads CTCSAITGGNTGQLYF.

For this clone: The gene symbols are mouse symbols. Read data end 4 residues before the CDR3 end; the end is taken from the germline J gene. This sequence joins TRBV19 and TRBJ2-7; TRBD2 agrees at 9 bases. V lost 9 bases to trimming and J lost 0 bases; unmatched junction nucleotides: 4. This CDR3 is built from 13 residues. Germline CDR1 FNHDT, CDR2 SITEND (reference sequence). CDR3 residues: CATRDWDSYEQYF. Partial CDR3 DNA: TGTGCCACCCGGGACTGGGACTCCTAT.

As to this clone: Gene names are the mouse ones. The read ends 4 residues shy of where the CDR3 ends; the end is completed using the germline J gene. The chain joins TRBV1 to TRBJ2-3; 9 bases fit TRBD2. CDR3 length: 15 amino acids. With V trimmed by 6 bases and J by 0 bases, 4 bases remained unmatched. The germline gives CDR1 NSQYPW, CDR2 LRSPGD (reference sequence). The part of the CDR3 DNA that was read is TGCACCTGCAGGGGGACTGGGTTTAGTGCAGAA. The encoded protein is CTCRGTGFSAE. The whole CDR3 sequence is CTCRGTGFSAETLYF.

This clone has a handful of counts. The germline and genes are mouse ones. The CDR3 end falls 4 residues outside the read, so it is completed with the germline J gene. The gene calls are TRBV31 and TRBJ2-7; 7 bases align to TRBD1. The J segment lost 0 bases and the V segment lost 3 bases, leaving 5 bases of the junction unmatched. CDR1 and CDR2 (germline): GKSSPN, SITVG. The CDR3 length is 14 residues. CDR3 sequence reads: CAWSPTGFSYEQYF. The DNA read from the CDR3 is TGTGCCTGGAGCCCGACAGGGTTCTCCTAT.

This clone was observed a handful of times. Gene names and germline refer to mouse. The observed sequence ends 4 residues before the CDR3 terminus, with the missing tail filled in from the germline J gene. The chain is built from TRBV13-3 and TRBJ2-2, with a weak D call TRBD1 (7 bases). V was pared by 2 bases and J by 6 bases, with 11 bases between. CDR1 is NNHDY, CDR2 SYVADS, per germline. The CDR3 extends over 14 amino acids. The CDR3: CASSERGHAGQLYF. Incomplete CDR3 DNA: TGTGCCAGCAGTGAGAGGGGGCACGCCGGG.

With regard to this clone: Gene labels here are mouse ones. The read comes to an end 4 residues before the CDR3 does, leaving the germline J gene to fill in the end. V and J are TRBV13-1 and TRBJ2-1, with 8 positions matching TRBD2. V lost 7 bases to trimming and J lost 3 bases; unmatched junction nucleotides: 3. The germline gives CDR1 NSHNY, CDR2 SYGAGN. This CDR3 has 13 residues. The CDR3 loop is CASSGGSYAEQFF. CDR3 DNA (partial): TGTGCCAGCTCTGGGGGGTCCTATGCT.